This T cell receptor beta chain derives from a study of PD-1 blockade in classical Hodgkin lymphoma. Regarding the study as a whole: Anyone who began nivolumab under 1 year after ASCT was excluded. Undefined causes, possibly disease activity or prior therapy, underlie the repertoire differences. When set against healthy donors, newly diagnosed patients were reported to show lower baseline TCR diversity.

Germline V gene lookup returns CDR1 ENHRY and CDR2 SYGVKD. Between the trimmed V and J ends, which lost 1 base and 4 bases, there was a span of 8 bases. This CDR3 is built from 14 residues. Time point indicated: cycle 4 day 1 (C4D1), after 6 weeks of nivolumab. All trial patients relapsed after autologous stem cell transplantation. This clone occurred a few times. The target antigen is unknown. Profiled with immunoSEQ multiplex PCR; TCRdb holds only in-frame clones, not every one. The data contain about 24,000 clones, around 74% of them singletons. The chain joins TRBV10-3 to TRBJ1-5; no firm D call. The source of this sequence is a human donor with classical Hodgkin lymphoma. The material sequenced was peripheral blood mononuclear cells (PBMCs), taken before the fourth cycle of nivolumab. The CDR3 sequence is CAISELGDNQPQHF. The CDR3 coding sequence is TGTGCCATCAGTGAGTTGGGCGATAATCAGCCCCAGCATTTT.